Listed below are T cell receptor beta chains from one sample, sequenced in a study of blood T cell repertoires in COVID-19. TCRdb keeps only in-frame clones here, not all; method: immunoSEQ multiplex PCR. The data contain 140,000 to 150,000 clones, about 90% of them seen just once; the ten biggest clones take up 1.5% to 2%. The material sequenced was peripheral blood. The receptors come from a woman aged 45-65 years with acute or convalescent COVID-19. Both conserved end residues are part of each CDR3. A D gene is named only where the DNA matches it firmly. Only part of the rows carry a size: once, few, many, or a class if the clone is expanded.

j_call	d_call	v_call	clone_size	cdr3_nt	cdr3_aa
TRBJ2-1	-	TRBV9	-	TGTGCCAGCAGCGGTGCTCGGGGTAATGAGCAGTTCTTC	CASSGARGNEQFF
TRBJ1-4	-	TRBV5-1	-	TGCGCCAGCAGCTTGGGCGTGTTGGAAAAACTGTTTTTT	CASSLGVLEKLFF
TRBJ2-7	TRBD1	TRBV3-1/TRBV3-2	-	TGTGCCAGCAGCCAAGTTCCCGGACAGGGGGTTTACGAGCAGTACTTC	CASSQVPGQGVYEQYF
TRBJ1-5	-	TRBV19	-	TGTGCCAGTAGTACAGTATGGGGGGGTCAGCCCCAGCATTTT	CASSTVWGGQPQHF
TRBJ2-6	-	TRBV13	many	TGTGCCAGCAGCTTAACAGGGAAATACTCTGGGGCCAACGTCCTGACTTTC	CASSLTGKYSGANVLTF
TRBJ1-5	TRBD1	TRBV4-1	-	TGCGCCAGCAGCCAACCGGGACAGGTCAGTCCCCAGCATTTT	CASSQPGQVSPQHF
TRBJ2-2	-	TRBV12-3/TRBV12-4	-	TGTGCCAGCACGGGGGAAGGCGGGGAGCTGTTTTTT	CASTGEGGELFF
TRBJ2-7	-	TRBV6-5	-	TGTGCCAGCAGTTACTCAAGGACAGACCCCTACGAGCAGTACTTC	CASSYSRTDPYEQYF
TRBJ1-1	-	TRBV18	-	TGTGCCAGCTCACCATCACAGGAAAGAACTGAAGCTTTCTTT	CASSPSQERTEAFF
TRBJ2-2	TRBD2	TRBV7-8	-	TGTGCCAGCAGCTTATTCTTTAGCGGGGGGCGGGACACCGGGGAGCTGTTTTTT	CASSLFFSGGRDTGELFF
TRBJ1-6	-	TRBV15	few	TGTGCCACCAGCCCCAGGGATTCCTATAATTCACCCCTCCACTTT	CATSPRDSYNSPLHF
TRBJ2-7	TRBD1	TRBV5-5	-	TGTGCCAGCAGCTTGGATTGGACGGGGACAGGGGGACCCTCCGACTACGAGCAGTACTTC	CASSLDWTGTGGPSDYEQYF
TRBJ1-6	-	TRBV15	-	TGTGCCACCAGCCAATATAATTCACCCCTCCACTTT	CATSQYNSPLHF
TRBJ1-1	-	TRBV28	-	TGTGCCAGCAGTGCCAGGGTGAACACTGAAGCTTTCTTT	CASSARVNTEAFF
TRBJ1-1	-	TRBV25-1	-	TGTGCCAGCAGTGAGTCGTTCCAGGCTTTCTTT	CASSESFQAFF
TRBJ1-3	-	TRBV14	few	TGTGCCAGCAGCCAGAAAACAGGAAACACCATATATTTT	CASSQKTGNTIYF
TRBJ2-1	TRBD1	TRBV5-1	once	TGCGCCAGCAGCTATTATTTCGACAGGGGGGGATCCTACAATGAGCAGTTCTTC	CASSYYFDRGGSYNEQFF
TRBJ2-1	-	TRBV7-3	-	TGTGCCAGCAGCATACAGGGTGAGGGCTCCTACAATGAGCAGTTCTTC	CASSIQGEGSYNEQFF
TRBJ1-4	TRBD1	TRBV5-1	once	TGCGCCAGCAGCACCGACAGGGCCGTTAATGAAAAACTGTTTTTT	CASSTDRAVNEKLFF
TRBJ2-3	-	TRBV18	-	TGTGCCAGCTCACCAGAGCTAGGGGTCAATACGCAGTATTTT	CASSPELGVNTQYF
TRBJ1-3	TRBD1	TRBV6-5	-	TGTGCCAGCAGCTTAACAGGGGTATCGGGAAACACCATATATTTT	CASSLTGVSGNTIYF
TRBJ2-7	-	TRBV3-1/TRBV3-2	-	TGTGCCAGCAGCCAACGGGACAAGACTTACGAGCAGTACTTC	CASSQRDKTYEQYF
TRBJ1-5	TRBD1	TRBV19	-	TGTGCCAGTAGCATCCCCGACCAGGGGGTCCGGTCCTATAGCAATCAGCCCCAGCATTTT	CASSIPDQGVRSYSNQPQHF
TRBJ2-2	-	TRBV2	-	TGTGCCAGCAGTGCCGAGATTGGCGGGGAGCTGTTTTTT	CASSAEIGGELFF
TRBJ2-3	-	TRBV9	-	TGTGCCAGCAGCGTAGCAGCGGGCCGCACAGATACGCAGTATTTT	CASSVAAGRTDTQYF
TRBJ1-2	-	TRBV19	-	TGTGCCAGTACCCTCCGGGAGGGACGCGACTATGGCTACACCTTC	CASTLREGRDYGYTF
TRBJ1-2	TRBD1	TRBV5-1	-	TGCGCCAGCAGCAAGGACAGGGAGGGAGGCTACACCTTC	CASSKDREGGYTF
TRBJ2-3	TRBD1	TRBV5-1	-	TGCGCCAGCGGGCTACAGGCAGGGGGAAGCACAGATACGCAGTATTTT	CASGLQAGGSTDTQYF
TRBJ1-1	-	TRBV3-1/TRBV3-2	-	TGTGCCAGCAGTCCACAGGGTTACACTGAAGCTTTCTTT	CASSPQGYTEAFF
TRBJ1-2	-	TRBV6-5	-	TGTGCCACGTATCAACTCTCTAACTATGGCTACACCTTC	CATYQLSNYGYTF
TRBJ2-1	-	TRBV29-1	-	TGCAGCGTTGAAGATCAGGAGGGCGGTGAGCAGTTCTTC	CSVEDQEGGEQFF
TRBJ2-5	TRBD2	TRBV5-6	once	TGTGCCAGCAGCTTGTTGGTCCTAGCGGGGGGGCTAGAGACCCAGTACTTC	CASSLLVLAGGLETQYF
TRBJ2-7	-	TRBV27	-	TGTGCCAGCAGTTTATCGGGGAGATTACCCTACGAGCAGTACTTC	CASSLSGRLPYEQYF
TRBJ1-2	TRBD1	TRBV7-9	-	TGTGCCAGCAGATTCGGACAGGGTGACTATGGCTACACCTTC	CASRFGQGDYGYTF
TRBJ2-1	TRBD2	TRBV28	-	TGTGCCAGCAGTTTACCTAGCGGGGATTTGGTCTCCTACAATGAGCAGTTCTTC	CASSLPSGDLVSYNEQFF
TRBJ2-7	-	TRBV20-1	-	TGCAGTGCTAGTCAGGGCGCCTACGAGCAGTACTTC	CSASQGAYEQYF
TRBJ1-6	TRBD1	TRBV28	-	TGTGCCAGCAGACATGGAGGGGGGACAGGGGGTAATTCACCCCTCCACTTT	CASRHGGGTGGNSPLHF
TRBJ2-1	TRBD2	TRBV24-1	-	TGTGCCACCAGTGACTCATCCGGGACTAGCGGGAGGGCGAATAATGAGCAGTTCTTC	CATSDSSGTSGRANNEQFF
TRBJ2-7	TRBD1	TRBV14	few	TGTGCCAGCAGCCAAGGGGCGACAGGGCCCTACGAGCAGTACTTC	CASSQGATGPYEQYF
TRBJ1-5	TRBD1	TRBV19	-	TGTGCCAGTGGCCAGGGGGCTATTAGCAATCAGCCCCAGCATTTT	CASGQGAISNQPQHF
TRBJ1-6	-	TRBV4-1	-	TGCGCCAGCAGCCAAGGGTTTGACAGTTATAATTCACCCCTCCACTTT	CASSQGFDSYNSPLHF
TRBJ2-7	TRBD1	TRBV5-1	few	TGCGCCAGCAGCCCCGGGACAGGGCCCTCCGAGCAGTACTTC	CASSPGTGPSEQYF
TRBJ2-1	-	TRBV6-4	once	TGTGCCAGCAAGGAGCTTGAGGTTGGAATAGCTGAGAATGAGCAGTTCTTC	CASKELEVGIAENEQFF
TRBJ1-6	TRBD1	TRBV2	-	TGTGCCAGCAGACTAGGACAGGGGGCGGGTTCACCCCTCCACTTT	CASRLGQGAGSPLHF
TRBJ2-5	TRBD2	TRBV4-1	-	TGCGCCAGCAGCCATGATGGACTAGCGGGGGGGCCGTGGGAGACCCAGTACTTC	CASSHDGLAGGPWETQYF
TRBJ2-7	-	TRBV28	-	TGTGCCAGCAGTTTCGGGCAGGGGAAATACTACGAGCAGTACTTC	CASSFGQGKYYEQYF
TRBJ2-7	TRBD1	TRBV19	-	TGTGCCAGTAGTGCGACAGGGGGGCCCTACGAGCAGTACTTC	CASSATGGPYEQYF
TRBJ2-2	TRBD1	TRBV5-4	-	TGTGCCAGCAGCCCCGGGACAGCGAACACCGGGGAGCTGTTTTTT	CASSPGTANTGELFF
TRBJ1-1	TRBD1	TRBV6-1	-	TGTGCCAGCAGTGAAACGACAGGGATGAACACTGAAGCTTTCTTT	CASSETTGMNTEAFF
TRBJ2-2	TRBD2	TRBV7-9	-	TGTGCCAGCACCAGGACTAGCGGGGTGAACACCGGGGAGCTGTTTTTT	CASTRTSGVNTGELFF
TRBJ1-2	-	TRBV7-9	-	TGTGCCAGCAGCTTATTCCAGGATAACTATGGCTACACCTTC	CASSLFQDNYGYTF
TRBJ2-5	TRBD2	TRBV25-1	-	TGTGCCAGCGTAGCGGGGGGAGGAGAGACCCAGTACTTC	CASVAGGGETQYF
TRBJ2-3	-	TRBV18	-	TGTGCCAGCTCACTGAGCTACCGGGGTACAGATACGCAGTATTTT	CASSLSYRGTDTQYF
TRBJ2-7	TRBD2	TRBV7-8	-	TGTGCCAGCAGCTTAGAGGCGGGAGGCTACGAGCAGTACTTC	CASSLEAGGYEQYF
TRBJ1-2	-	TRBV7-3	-	TGTGCCAGCAGCTCGGGGGGCAACTTTGATGGCTACACCTTC	CASSSGGNFDGYTF
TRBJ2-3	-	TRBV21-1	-	TGTGCCAGCAGCAAAGAATTTACCGGGACAGCAGTGGGAGATACGCAGTATTTT	CASSKEFTGTAVGDTQYF
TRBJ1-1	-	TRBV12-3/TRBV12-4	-	TGTGCCAGCAGTTTGTGGAGTACTGAAGCTTTCTTT	CASSLWSTEAFF
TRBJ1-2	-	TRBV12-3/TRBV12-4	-	TGTGCCAGCGGAGGGGGGGGTGTCTATGGCTACACCTTC	CASGGGGVYGYTF
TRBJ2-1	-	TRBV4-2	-	TGTGCCAGCAGCCAAGCAACAGGAGACAATGAGCAGTTCTTC	CASSQATGDNEQFF
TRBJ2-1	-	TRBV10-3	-	TGTGCCATTAACGATGGGCGCCGCTCCTACAATGAGCAGTTCTTC	CAINDGRRSYNEQFF